The 27 T cell receptor beta chains below all came from one sample that was sequenced in a study of blood T cell repertoires in COVID-19 (dated by TCRdb to the early 2020s). Receptors were amplified or captured by the immunoSEQ multiplex PCR assay. TCRdb took over this immuneACCESS table, retaining in-frame rearrangements with V and J assigned. Such tables are incomplete; in checked studies, under half of the missing clones stem from an unresolved V gene, and the remainder is unexplained. The sample includes approximately 38,000 clones, with 88% observed a single time. The ten biggest clones cover almost 5% of the sample. The source material was peripheral blood. The receptors here all came from a woman in her 70s with active COVID-19.

The chain employs TRBV4-2 and TRBJ2-5, with TRBD2 matching 9 bases. V lost 0 bases and J lost 6; bases outside the gene matches: 5. The germline V gene has CDR1 LGHNA and CDR2 YNFKEQ. The CDR3 is 15 amino acids. The DNA for the CDR3 is TGTGCCAGCAGCCAAGATCTAGCGGGGTTCCAGACCCAGTACTTC. It codes for CASSQDLAGFQTQYF.

This clone was counted between two and nine times. This sequence joins TRBV9 and TRBJ1-1; no clear D gene. V gave up 4 bases and J gave up 0 bases, with 10 bases separating them. CDR1 SGDLS and CDR2 YYNGEE come from the germline V gene. CDR3 length: 14 amino acids. CDR3 sequence (DNA): TGTGCCAGCAGCAGACGGGGAGTGAACACTGAAGCTTTCTTT. This sequence encodes CASSRRGVNTEAFF.

The rearrangement joins TRBV2 to TRBJ2-1; 9 bases are a match to TRBD2. Germline V lookup: CDR1 SNHLY, CDR2 FYNNEI. The V and J ends lost 11 bases and 4 bases, in that order; junction bases with no gene match: 9. The CDR3 consists of 14 residues. The CDR3 loop reads CALGRLAGYNEQFF. The CDR3 DNA reads as TGTGCCTTAGGAAGGCTAGCGGGATACAATGAGCAGTTCTTC.

The count of this clone is one. This chain links TRBV19 with TRBJ2-3; 7 positions match TRBD2. Trimming removed 4 bases from V and 6 bases from J; junction bases left unmatched: 10. This CDR3 contains 15 residues. From germline, CDR1 is LNHDA and CDR2 SQIVND (reference sequence). As DNA, the CDR3 is TGTGCCAGTAGTAGGGGACTACCCCCCTTGGATACGCAGTATTTT. Its protein is CASSRGLPPLDTQYF. Filled out from reference TRBV19 and TRBJ2-3, the complete variable domain reads DGGITQSPKYLFRKEGQNVTLSCEQNLNHDAMYWYRQDPGQGLRLIYYSQIVNDFQKGDIAEGYSVSREKKESFPLTVTSAQKNPTAFYLCASSRGLPPLDTQYFGPGTRLTVL.

The rearrangement uses TRBV19 and TRBJ1-5; D call uncertain. CDR3 size: 14 residues. Germline V gene data show CDR1 as LNHDA and CDR2 as SQIVND (reference sequence). V lost 8 bases to trimming and J lost 0 bases, with 11 bases between them. Written as DNA, the CDR3 is TGTGCCAGTGGTGAGGTTTATAGCAATCAGCCCCAGCATTTT. Amino acid sequence: CASGEVYSNQPQHF.

The CDR3, as DNA: TGTGCCAGCAGCTTCAAGCAATCTAGCACAGATACGCAGTATTTT. This translates into CASSFKQSSTDTQYF. This chain uses TRBV7-9 with TRBJ2-3; D ambiguous. Looked up from germline, CDR1 is SEHNR and CDR2 is FQNEAQ (reference sequence). V was cut by 3 bases and J by 0 bases, with 10 bases left in between. CDR3 length: 15 amino acids.

This chain joins TRBV5-8 and TRBJ2-3; D is possibly TRBD1 (5 bases). V lost 0 bases and J 5 bases, leaving 10 bases between the germline ends. The CDR3 sequence is 14 residues long. Germline assignment: CDR1 SGHTS and CDR2 YDEGEE. The CDR3 spells CASSLAGAGDTQYF. The DNA for the CDR3 is TGTGCCAGCAGCTTGGCTGGGGCCGGAGATACGCAGTATTTT.

This clone turned up a few times. The chain uses TRBV29-1 and TRBJ2-3; 8 bases are shared with TRBD1. CDR1 and CDR2 (germline): SQVTM, ANQGSEA. Losses at the gene ends were 8 bases for V and 1 base for J; bases not matched to a gene: 5. This CDR3 has 13 residues. Written as DNA, the CDR3 is TGCAGCCAGGACAGGGTGGGCACAGATACGCAGTATTTT. It specifies CSQDRVGTDTQYF.

The V and J genes are TRBV28 and TRBJ2-3; 9 positions match TRBD2. The CDR3 is made up of 16 amino acids. CDR1 and CDR2 (germline): MDHEN, SYDVKM. The junction had 10 bases not matched to a gene; V was cut back by 7 bases and J by 2 bases. Here the CDR3 DNA reads TGTGCCAGCAAGGTTCTAAGCGGGGGGTACACAGATACGCAGTATTTT. Its protein product is CASKVLSGGYTDTQYF.

V and J are TRBV9 and TRBJ1-1; possibly TRBD1 for D (6 bases). The V gene's germline CDR1 is SGDLS and CDR2 YYNGEE. Between the trimmed V and J ends, which lost 4 bases and 11 bases, there was a span of 15 bases. This CDR3 has 12 residues. DNA for the CDR3: TGTGCCAGCAGCTCCGAAGGGGGAGCGGCTTTCTTT. Its translation is CASSSEGGAAFF.

The chain joins TRBV19 to TRBJ1-5, with unresolved D. The germline V gene encodes CDR1 LNHDA and CDR2 SQIVND (reference sequence). This CDR3 region has 13 residues. V shed 5 bases and J shed 4 bases, with 9 bases lying between them. The CDR3 nucleotides are TGTGCCAGTAGTTGGCGGACTAATCAGCCCCAGCATTTT. This encodes CASSWRTNQPQHF.

J is TRBJ2-3 and V is TRBV18, with D hard to call. There are 13 residues in the CDR3. V was clipped by 2 bases and J by 6 bases, with 9 bases between them. Per the germline V gene, CDR1 is KGHSH and CDR2 is LQKENI. CDR3 residues: CASSPTNGDTQYF. For the CDR3, the DNA is TGTGCCAGCTCACCAACGAACGGGGATACGCAGTATTTT.

The chain carries TRBV14 and TRBJ2-3, with 7 bases aligning to TRBD1. The CDR3 consists of 15 residues. Germline V gene sequence: CDR1 SGHDN, CDR2 FVKESK. The junction had 5 bases not matched to a gene; V was cut back by 5 bases and J by 0 bases. This chain's CDR3 is CASSWTGLSTDTQYF. Written as DNA, the CDR3 is TGTGCCAGCAGCTGGACAGGCCTTAGCACAGATACGCAGTATTTT.

The J gene is TRBJ2-3, the V gene TRBV9; tentatively, D is TRBD2 (6 bases). The CDR3 is made up of 16 amino acids. In germline, CDR1 is SGDLS, CDR2 YYNGEE. Deletions cut 0 bases from V and 0 bases from J, with 11 bases between. CDR3: CASSVVGGSSTDTQYF. Written as DNA, the CDR3 is TGTGCCAGCAGCGTAGTGGGGGGATCTAGCACAGATACGCAGTATTTT. Full variable domain (outside the CDR3, taken from reference TRBV9 and TRBJ2-3): DSGVTQTPKHLITATGQRVTLRCSPRSGDLSVYWYQQSLDQGLQFLIQYYNGEERAKGNILERFSAQQFPDLHSELNLSSLELGDSALYFCASSVVGGSSTDTQYFGPGTRLTVL.

The chain carries TRBV3-1 (or the pseudogene TRBV3-2) and TRBJ2-7; 9 nucleotides line up with TRBD1. The germline CDR1 and CDR2 sequences are LGHDT and YNNKEL (reference sequence). The CDR3 spans 16 residues. The V segment lost 0 bases and the J segment 6 bases; nucleotides outside the gene matches: 9. The CDR3 reads CASSQEGQGRSGEQYF. CDR3 nucleotides: TGTGCCAGCAGCCAAGAGGGACAGGGAAGGTCGGGCGAGCAGTACTTC.

The chain is built from TRBV7-9 and TRBJ1-2; no firm D call. CDR3 size: 17 residues. The germline V gene encodes CDR1 SEHNR and CDR2 FQNEAQ (reference sequence). Trimming left V 5 bases short and J 5 bases short, with 24 bases between. The CDR3 spells CASSRRQLIPRGYGYTF. CDR3 bases: TGTGCCAGCAGCCGGAGGCAGCTTATACCACGGGGATATGGCTACACCTTC.

The J gene is TRBJ2-7, the V gene TRBV7-2, with D tentatively TRBD1 (5 bases). From germline, CDR1 is SGHTA and CDR2 FQGNSA. The CDR3 spans 13 residues. V dropped 1 base and J dropped 4 bases, with 8 bases sitting between them. The CDR3 nucleotides are TGTGCCAGCAGCTTAGGGACACTTTACGAGCAGTACTTC. It codes for CASSLGTLYEQYF.

The V gene is TRBV25-1, the J gene TRBJ2-7, with TRBD1 as a possible D gene (5 bases). CDR3 length: 14 residues. V lost 3 bases and J lost 3, with 12 bases in between. The germline V gene encodes CDR1 MGHDK and CDR2 SYGVNS. The CDR3 spells CASSDPGRGYEQYF. In DNA form, the CDR3 reads TGTGCCAGCAGTGACCCCGGTAGGGGCTACGAGCAGTACTTC.

This chain uses TRBV7-2 with TRBJ2-3, with 8 bases lining up with TRBD2. This CDR3 has 16 residues. Per germline, CDR1 SGHTA and CDR2 FQGNSA. J lost 5 bases, V lost 2 bases, and 9 bases had no gene match. The CDR3 region has the DNA TGTGCCAGCAGCTTAAATCGGGGGGGTGTGAGAGATACGCAGTATTTT. It is translated as CASSLNRGGVRDTQYF.

CDR3 region: CASSFGQGGVNYGYTF. In DNA form, the CDR3 reads TGCGCCAGCAGCTTCGGGCAGGGAGGGGTGAACTATGGCTACACCTTC. J is TRBJ1-2 and V is TRBV5-1; tentatively, D is TRBD1 (5 bases). The V gene lost 2 bases and the J gene lost 2 bases, with 16 bases spanning the gap. CDR3 length: 16 amino acids. CDR1 and CDR2 (germline): SGHRS, YFSETQ.

V and J are TRBV6-5 and TRBJ1-6, with a tentative D call TRBD1 (5 bases). CDR3 size: 14 residues. Germline loops: CDR1 MNHEY, CDR2 SVGAGI. V was trimmed by 5 bases and J by 9 bases, leaving 14 bases between them. CDR3 in amino acids: CASSPLGLGSPLHF. CDR3 bases: TGTGCCAGCAGTCCCTTGGGGCTCGGTTCACCCCTCCACTTT.

This clone was detected only once. J is TRBJ2-3 and V is TRBV6-5; 8 bases map to TRBD2. Germline V CDR1 and CDR2: MNHEY, SVGAGI. The CDR3 is 13 amino acids. Trimming removed 6 bases from V and 4 bases from J; junction bases left unmatched: 3. The CDR3 coding sequence is TGTGCCAGCAGGGAGACTAGCGCAGATACGCAGTATTTT. This encodes CASRETSADTQYF.

CDR3 protein: CASSPDITDTQYF. Written as DNA, the CDR3 is TGTGCCAGCTCACCGGACATCACAGATACGCAGTATTTT. This sequence joins TRBV18 and TRBJ2-3; a weak D match, TRBD1 (5 bases). V was shortened by 3 bases and J by 2 bases, with 6 bases between the two germline ends. Germline V CDR1 and CDR2: KGHSH, LQKENI. This CDR3 contains 13 residues.

The V gene is TRBV7-9, the J gene TRBJ2-4; D might be TRBD2 (7 bases). The CDR3 extends over 15 amino acids. V lost 5 bases and J 0 bases, leaving 11 bases between the germline ends. In germline, CDR1 is SEHNR, CDR2 FQNEAQ (reference sequence). CDR3 sequence: CASSIRGGAKNIQYF. Here the CDR3 DNA reads TGTGCCAGCAGCATTAGGGGGGGAGCCAAAAACATTCAGTACTTC.

The chain combines TRBV10-1 with TRBJ1-6; TRBD1 matches 8 bases. The CDR3 runs 14 residues. V lost 6 bases, J lost 10 bases, and 8 bases stayed unmatched. The germline CDR1 and CDR2 sequences are WNHNN and SYGVQD (reference sequence). The CDR3 DNA is TGCGCCAGCAGGGCCGGGACAGGCGGCTCACCCCTCCACTTT. This gives the protein CASRAGTGGSPLHF.

This chain uses TRBV5-1 with TRBJ2-3, with 7 bases fitting TRBD2. Germline CDR1 is SGHRS and CDR2 is YFSETQ. After removal of 2 bases from V and 0 bases from J, the junction contained 3 bases not matched to a gene. This CDR3 spans 15 amino acids. The CDR3 sequence: CASSLRGESTDTQYF. The CDR3 bases are TGCGCCAGCAGCTTACGGGGGGAGAGCACAGATACGCAGTATTTT.

This clone was observed a single time. The chain has TRBV5-5 and TRBJ2-7, with 7 bases matching TRBD2. J lost 4 bases, V lost 4 bases, and 11 bases had no gene match. The CDR3 loop spans 15 amino acids. Per germline, CDR1 SGHKS and CDR2 YYEKEE (reference sequence). The CDR3 region has the DNA TGTGCCAGCAGCCCCCCGGGGGGACCCCTTTACGAGCAGTACTTC. It codes for CASSPPGGPLYEQYF.